This T cell receptor beta chain was obtained from a study of blood T cell repertoires in COVID-19. Original processing methods: Researchers report that nucleated cell counts were estimated from reference gene primer amplification. Profiling relied on immunoSEQ multiplex PCR, and the TCRdb table lists in-frame clones only, not all of them. V and J calls and clone size are those listed in that table; D and trimming were worked out from the DNA. Of approximately 280,000 clones listed, about 89% are singletons. The sample taken for sequencing was peripheral blood. The TCR comes from a man aged 50-59 years with acute or convalescent COVID-19.

The CDR3 loop reads CASGRGIDNQPQHF. The CDR3 coding sequence is TGTGCTAGTGGCCGCGGGATCGATAATCAGCCCCAGCATTTT. The V and J genes are TRBV12-5 and TRBJ1-5; D ambiguous. Germline assignment: CDR1 LGHNT and CDR2 FRNRAP. The V end lost 6 bases, the J end lost 4 bases, and 13 bases lay between the germline ends. The CDR3 contains 14 residues.